Listed here are 22 T cell receptor beta chains from one sample, sequenced in a study of T cell changes during pregnancy in multiple sclerosis. Profiling relied on immunoSEQ multiplex PCR, and the TCRdb table lists in-frame clones only, not all of them. The table has about 92,000 clones, 94% seen once. The sequencing used peripheral blood, collected in the third trimester of pregnancy. These receptors came from a female donor with multiple sclerosis, enrolled in a pregnancy study.

V usage is TRBV28 and J usage is TRBJ2-3; D may be TRBD2 (5 bases). The CDR3 is made up of 14 amino acids. Germline lookup yields CDR1 MDHEN and CDR2 SYDVKM. The ends were cut back, 7 bases at V and 2 bases at J, with 13 bases in the middle. CDR3 sequence: CASKYPGSTDTQYF. The CDR3 coding sequence is TGTGCCAGCAAATACCCGGGGTCCACAGATACGCAGTATTTT. Drawing the rest from reference TRBV28 and TRBJ2-3, the complete variable domain is DVKVTQSSRYLVKRTGEKVFLECVQDMDHENMFWYRQDPGLGLRLIYFSYDVKMKEKGDIPEGYSVSREKKERFSLILESASTNQTSMYLCASKYPGSTDTQYFGPGTRLTVL.

The chain joins TRBV19 to TRBJ2-7; the match to TRBD1 covers 8 bases. Trimming cost V 6 bases and J 2 bases; bases outside gene matches: 3. The CDR3 loop spans 13 amino acids. Germline CDR1 and CDR2: LNHDA and SQIVND (reference sequence). For the CDR3, the DNA is TGTGCCAGTAGAGACAGGGGAACCTACGAGCAGTACTTC. This encodes CASRDRGTYEQYF.

This clone showed up just once. The V gene is TRBV7-2, the J gene TRBJ1-1; possibly TRBD1 for D (6 bases). Trimming shortened V by 4 bases and J by 5 bases, and 20 bases separated the two germline ends. CDR1 and CDR2 (germline): SGHTA, FQGNSA. This CDR3 is built from 16 residues. The CDR3 region is CASSWGGALLVTEAFF. DNA of the CDR3: TGTGCCAGCAGCTGGGGGGGGGCCCTCCTGGTAACTGAAGCTTTCTTT.

As DNA, the CDR3 is TGTGCCAGCAGCTTGGCCGAACGGAGCTCCTACGAGCAGTACTTC. Protein product: CASSLAERSSYEQYF. The J gene is TRBJ2-7, the V gene TRBV5-4; unclear D gene. Germline CDR1 and CDR2: SGHNT and YYREEE (reference sequence). Trimming took 0 bases from V and 0 from J, leaving 10 bases between them. The CDR3 is 15 residues long.

The rearrangement links TRBV2 to TRBJ1-1; TRBD1 matches at 7 bases. V shed 8 bases, J shed 2 bases, and the junction held 5 bases outside the gene matches. The CDR3 consists of 13 residues. CDR1 SNHLY and CDR2 FYNNEI come from the germline V gene. The CDR3 protein is CASLQGSNTEAFF. The CDR3 DNA follows: TGTGCCAGCCTACAGGGGAGCAACACTGAAGCTTTCTTT.

The chain employs TRBV27 and TRBJ1-2; 8 bases align to TRBD1. This CDR3 contains 13 residues. The V and J ends lost 11 bases and 2 bases, in that order; junction bases with no gene match: 7. From germline, CDR1 is MNHEY and CDR2 SMNVEV (reference sequence). The CDR3 spells CAVGTGLNYGYTF. The CDR3 nucleotides read TGTGCCGTTGGGACAGGATTAAACTATGGCTACACCTTC.

V usage is TRBV2 and J usage is TRBJ2-2; 7 bases are a match to TRBD2. The V segment lost 2 bases and the J segment 2 bases; nucleotides outside the gene matches: 2. This CDR3 comprises 15 residues. The V gene's germline CDR1 is SNHLY and CDR2 FYNNEI. The CDR3 nucleotides read TGTGCCAGCAGTGAAAGGGGACTAAACACCGGGGAGCTGTTTTTT. This codes for CASSERGLNTGELFF.

CDR3 amino acids: CASRLAGGSYTGELFF. The CDR3 DNA reads TGTGCCAGCAGACTAGCGGGAGGTTCGTACACCGGGGAGCTGTTTTTT. The chain combines TRBV2 with TRBJ2-2; 12 bases match TRBD2. With 6 bases clipped from V and 3 bases from J, the junction kept 5 bases outside the gene matches. Germline assignment: CDR1 SNHLY and CDR2 FYNNEI. CDR3 length: 16 amino acids.

The rearrangement links TRBV25-1 to TRBJ2-1, with 11 bases that match TRBD2. The CDR3 spans 15 residues. V shed 3 bases, J shed 6 bases, and the junction held 4 bases outside the gene matches. Germline CDR1 reads MGHDK; CDR2 reads SYGVNS. The CDR3 sequence: CASSEGLAGGNEQFF. DNA for the CDR3: TGTGCCAGCAGTGAGGGTCTAGCGGGAGGCAATGAGCAGTTCTTC.

The chain recombines TRBV7-2 with TRBJ2-3, with 10 positions matching TRBD2. The V segment lost 5 bases and the J segment 8 bases; nucleotides outside the gene matches: 16. The germline V gene has CDR1 SGHTA and CDR2 FQGNSA. The CDR3 is made up of 17 amino acids. CDR3 loop: CASSPSASGRAPVTQYF. In DNA, the CDR3 is TGTGCCAGCAGCCCATCTGCCAGCGGGAGGGCCCCTGTTACGCAGTATTTT.

The chain combines TRBV19 with TRBJ2-3, with 8 bases fitting TRBD1. CDR1 LNHDA and CDR2 SQIVND come from the germline V gene (reference sequence). The V and J ends lost 6 bases and 0 bases, in that order; junction bases with no gene match: 5. The CDR3 is made up of 15 amino acids. The CDR3 DNA reads as TGTGCCAGTAGGCAGACAGGGGTCAGCACAGATACGCAGTATTTT. Amino acid sequence: CASRQTGVSTDTQYF.

The chain links TRBV14 to TRBJ2-3; 10 bases match TRBD2. Germline V gene lookup returns CDR1 SGHDN and CDR2 FVKESK. The CDR3 extends over 15 amino acids. After removal of 1 base from V and 5 bases from J, the junction contained 3 bases not matched to a gene. Here the CDR3 reads CASSQGLAGVDTQYF. Written as DNA, the CDR3 is TGTGCCAGCAGCCAAGGTCTAGCGGGAGTAGATACGCAGTATTTT.

The CDR3 DNA reads as TGTGCCTGGAGTGGAGGGCGCAATGAAAAACTGTTTTTT. This codes for CAWSGGRNEKLFF. The chain has TRBV30 and TRBJ1-4; D unclear. The CDR3 extends over 13 amino acids. V was cut by 1 base and J by 5 bases, with 8 bases left in between. The germline V gene encodes CDR1 GTSNPN and CDR2 SVGIG (reference sequence). Supplemented by reference TRBV30 and TRBJ1-4, the full variable domain reads SQTIHQWPATLVQPVGSPLSLECTVEGTSNPNLYWYRQAAGRGLQLLFYSVGIGQISSEVPQNLSASRPQDRQFILSSKKLLLSDSGFYLCAWSGGRNEKLFFGSGTQLSVL.

The rearrangement joins TRBV2 to TRBJ2-7, with D possibly matching TRBD1 (6 bases). Germline CDR1 and CDR2: SNHLY and FYNNEI. V lost 6 bases, J lost 3 bases, and 18 bases lay in between. This CDR3 spans 15 amino acids. CDR3 DNA sequence: TGTGCCAGCAGGCCCTCACAGGGAAAGGACTACGAGCAGTACTTC. Its translation: CASRPSQGKDYEQYF.

The V and J genes are TRBV5-1 and TRBJ2-7; 13 bases map to TRBD2. Germline CDR1 SGHRS, CDR2 YFSETQ. V dropped 4 bases and J dropped 4; count of bases not matched to a gene: 14. CDR3 length equals 18 residues. DNA for the CDR3: TGCGCCAGCAGCCCTATCGCAACTAGCGGGAGGGCCCATTACGAGCAGTACTTC. Translation gives CASSPIATSGRAHYEQYF. Looking up the rest from reference TRBV5-1 and TRBJ2-7 gives the full variable domain: KAGVTQTPRYLIKTRGQQVTLSCSPISGHRSVSWYQQTPGQGLQFLFEYFSETQRNKGNFPGRFSGRQFSNSRSEMNVSTLELGDSALYLCASSPIATSGRAHYEQYFGPGTRLTVT.

This chain connects TRBV19 to TRBJ2-7; the match to TRBD1 covers 10 bases. CDR1 and CDR2 from the germline V gene are LNHDA and SQIVND (reference sequence). V shed 9 bases, J shed 5 bases, and the junction held 4 bases outside the gene matches. The CDR3 has 12 residues. The CDR3 DNA is TGTGCCAGCAGACAGGGGGCTGACGAGCAGTACTTC. It translates to CASRQGADEQYF.

V and J are TRBV5-4 and TRBJ2-5; 13 bases match TRBD2. Unmatched junction bases numbered 2, after V lost 2 bases and J lost 10 bases. This CDR3 is built from 13 residues. In germline, CDR1 is SGHNT, CDR2 YYREEE (reference sequence). The CDR3 loop is CASSLGLAGDQYF. Written as DNA, the CDR3 is TGTGCCAGCAGCTTAGGACTAGCGGGGGACCAGTACTTC. The full variable domain, its missing parts supplied by reference TRBV5-4 and TRBJ2-5, is ETGVTQSPTHLIKTRGQQVTLRCSSQSGHNTVSWYQQALGQGPQFIFQYYREEENGRGNFPPRFSGLQFPNYSSELNVNALELDDSALYLCASSLGLAGDQYFGPGTRLLVL.

This chain connects TRBV7-6 to TRBJ2-5; D may be TRBD1 (7 bases). The germline CDR1 and CDR2 sequences are SGHVS and FNYEAQ. The ends were cut back, 1 base at V and 5 bases at J, with 14 bases in the middle. This CDR3 comprises 15 residues. CDR3 bases: TGTGCCAGCAGCTTAGAGGGGGCCAGCGGGGAGACCCAGTACTTC. It is translated as CASSLEGASGETQYF.

This chain connects TRBV6-1 to TRBJ2-1; D is uncertain. Germline values: CDR1 MNHNS, CDR2 SASEGT. Trimming cost V 6 bases and J 7 bases, with 7 bases left between them. The CDR3 has 11 residues. The CDR3 nucleotides read TGTGCCAGCAGGAGATATAATGAGCAGTTCTTC. This codes for CASRRYNEQFF.

CDR3: CASSAVAEPSYEQYF. The CDR3 DNA follows: TGTGCCAGCAGCGCGGTAGCGGAGCCCTCCTACGAGCAGTACTTC. The chain recombines TRBV6-1 with TRBJ2-7, with a possible D match to TRBD2 (6 bases). The CDR3 is 15 residues long. Germline V gives CDR1 MNHNS, CDR2 SASEGT. Between the trimmed V and J ends, which lost 6 bases and 0 bases, there was a span of 15 bases.

The chain employs TRBV9 and TRBJ2-2; 9 positions agree with TRBD1. The CDR3 is 14 amino acids. With 5 bases clipped from V and 8 bases from J, the junction kept 7 bases outside the gene matches. Per germline, CDR1 SGDLS and CDR2 YYNGEE. Here the CDR3 reads CASRRGQGTGELFF. The CDR3 bases are TGTGCCAGCAGGCGTGGACAGGGGACGGGGGAGCTGTTTTTT.

V gene TRBV4-1 combines with J gene TRBJ2-5; 8 bases line up with TRBD2. Germline CDR1 is MGHRA and CDR2 is YSYEKL. V shed 3 bases, J shed 5 bases, and the junction held 5 bases outside the gene matches. There are 14 residues in the CDR3. The CDR3 here is CASSHPRGGETQYF. Written as DNA, the CDR3 is TGCGCCAGCAGCCATCCCCGGGGGGGCGAGACCCAGTACTTC.